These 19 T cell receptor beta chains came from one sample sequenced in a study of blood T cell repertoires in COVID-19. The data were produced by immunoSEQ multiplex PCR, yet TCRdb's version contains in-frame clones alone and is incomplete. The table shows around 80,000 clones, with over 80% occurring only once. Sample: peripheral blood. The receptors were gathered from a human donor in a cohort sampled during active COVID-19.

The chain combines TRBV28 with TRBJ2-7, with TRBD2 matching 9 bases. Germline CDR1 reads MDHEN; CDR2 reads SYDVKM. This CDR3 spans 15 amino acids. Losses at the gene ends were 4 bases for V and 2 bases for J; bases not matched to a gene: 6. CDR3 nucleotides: TGTGCCAGCAGTTCCCTTCTAGCGGGAACCTACGAGCAGTACTTC. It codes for CASSSLLAGTYEQYF.

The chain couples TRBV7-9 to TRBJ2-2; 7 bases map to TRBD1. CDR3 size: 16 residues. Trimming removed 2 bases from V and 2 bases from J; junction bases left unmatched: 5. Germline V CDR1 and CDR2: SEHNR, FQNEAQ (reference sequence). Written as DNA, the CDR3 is TGTGCCAGCAGCTTAAGGACAGGTTTCAACACCGGGGAGCTGTTTTTT. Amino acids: CASSLRTGFNTGELFF.

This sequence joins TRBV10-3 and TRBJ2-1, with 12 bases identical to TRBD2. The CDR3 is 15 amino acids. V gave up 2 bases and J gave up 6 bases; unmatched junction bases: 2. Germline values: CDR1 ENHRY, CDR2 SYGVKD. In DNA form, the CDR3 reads TGTGCCATCAGTGAGGGACTAGCGGGAAGCAATGAGCAGTTCTTC. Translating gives CAISEGLAGSNEQFF.

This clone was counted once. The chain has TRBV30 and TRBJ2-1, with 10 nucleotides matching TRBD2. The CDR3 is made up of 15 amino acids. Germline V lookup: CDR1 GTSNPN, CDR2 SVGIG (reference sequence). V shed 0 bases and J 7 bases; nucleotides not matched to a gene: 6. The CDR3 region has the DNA TGTGCCTGGAGTGTAATAGCGGGGGGATGGAATGAGCAGTTCTTC. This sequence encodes CAWSVIAGGWNEQFF.

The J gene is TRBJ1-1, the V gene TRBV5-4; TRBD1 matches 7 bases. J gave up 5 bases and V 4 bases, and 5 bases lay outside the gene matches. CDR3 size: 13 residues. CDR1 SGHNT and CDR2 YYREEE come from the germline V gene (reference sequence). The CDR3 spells CASSEGAWTEAFF. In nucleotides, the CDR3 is TGTGCCAGCAGCGAGGGGGCTTGGACTGAAGCTTTCTTT. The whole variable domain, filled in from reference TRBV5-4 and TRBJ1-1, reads ETGVTQSPTHLIKTRGQQVTLRCSSQSGHNTVSWYQQALGQGPQFIFQYYREEENGRGNFPPRFSGLQFPNYSSELNVNALELDDSALYLCASSEGAWTEAFFGQGTRLTVV.

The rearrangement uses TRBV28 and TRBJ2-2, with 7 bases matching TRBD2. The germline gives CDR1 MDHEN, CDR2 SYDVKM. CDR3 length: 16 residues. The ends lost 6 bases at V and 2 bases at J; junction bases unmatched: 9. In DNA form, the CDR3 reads TGTGCCAGCAGGGGAGGGGTTAAGGGCAACACCGGGGAGCTGTTTTTT. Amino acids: CASRGGVKGNTGELFF. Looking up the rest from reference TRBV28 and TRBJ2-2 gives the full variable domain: DVKVTQSSRYLVKRTGEKVFLECVQDMDHENMFWYRQDPGLGLRLIYFSYDVKMKEKGDIPEGYSVSREKKERFSLILESASTNQTSMYLCASRGGVKGNTGELFFGEGSRLTVL.

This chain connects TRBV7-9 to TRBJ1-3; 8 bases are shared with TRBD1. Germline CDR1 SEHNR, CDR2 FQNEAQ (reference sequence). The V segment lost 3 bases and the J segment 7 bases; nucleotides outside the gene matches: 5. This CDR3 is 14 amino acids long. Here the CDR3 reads CASSFGQGGNTIYF. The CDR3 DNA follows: TGTGCCAGCAGCTTTGGACAGGGAGGGAACACCATATATTTT.

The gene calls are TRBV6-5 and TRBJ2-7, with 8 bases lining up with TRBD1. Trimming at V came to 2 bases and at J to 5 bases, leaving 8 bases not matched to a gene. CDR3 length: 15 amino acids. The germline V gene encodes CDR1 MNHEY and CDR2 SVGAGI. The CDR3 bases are TGTGCCAGCAGTTACCTTGGACAGGGAGAGCACGAGCAGTACTTC. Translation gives CASSYLGQGEHEQYF.

The CDR3 sequence: CASSGARNEKLFF. In DNA, the CDR3 is TGTGCCAGTAGTGGGGCTAGAAATGAAAAACTGTTTTTT. The chain links TRBV19 to TRBJ1-4; TRBD1 is a possible D gene (5 bases). CDR1 and CDR2 from the germline V gene are LNHDA and SQIVND (reference sequence). V lost 5 bases to trimming and J lost 5 bases, with 9 bases between them. The CDR3 is 13 residues long.

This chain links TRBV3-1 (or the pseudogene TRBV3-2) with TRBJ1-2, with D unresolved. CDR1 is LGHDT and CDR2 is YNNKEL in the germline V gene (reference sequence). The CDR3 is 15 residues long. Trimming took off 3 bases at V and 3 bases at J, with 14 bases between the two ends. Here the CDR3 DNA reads TGTGCCAGCAGCCATAGTTCCCCGGCGGACTATGGCTACACCTTC. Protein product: CASSHSSPADYGYTF.

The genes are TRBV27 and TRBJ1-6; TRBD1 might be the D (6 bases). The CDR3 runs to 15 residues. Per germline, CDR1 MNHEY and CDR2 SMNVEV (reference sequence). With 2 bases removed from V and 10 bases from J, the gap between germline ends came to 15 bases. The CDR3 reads CASSLEGTRGSPLHF. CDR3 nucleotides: TGTGCCAGCAGTTTAGAGGGGACGAGGGGGTCACCCCTCCACTTT.

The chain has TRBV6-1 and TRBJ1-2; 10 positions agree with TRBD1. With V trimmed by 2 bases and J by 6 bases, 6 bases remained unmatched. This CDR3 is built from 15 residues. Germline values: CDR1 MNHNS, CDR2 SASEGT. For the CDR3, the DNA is TGTGCCAGCAGTGAAAGGGGACAGGGGACCAATGGCTACACCTTC. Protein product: CASSERGQGTNGYTF.

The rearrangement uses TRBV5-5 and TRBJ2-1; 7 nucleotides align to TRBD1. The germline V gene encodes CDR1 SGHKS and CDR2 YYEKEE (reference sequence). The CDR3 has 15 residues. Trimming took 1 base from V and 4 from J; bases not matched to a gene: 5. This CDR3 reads CASSLPGTAYNEQFF. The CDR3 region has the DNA TGTGCCAGCAGCTTGCCCGGGACAGCGTACAATGAGCAGTTCTTC.

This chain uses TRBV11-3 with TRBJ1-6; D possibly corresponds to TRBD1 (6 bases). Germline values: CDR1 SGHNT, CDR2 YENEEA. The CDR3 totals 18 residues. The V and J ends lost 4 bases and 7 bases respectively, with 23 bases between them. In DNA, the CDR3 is TGTGCCAGCAGCTCCCACGTAGGGACACCGGGCATGAATTCACCCCTCCACTTT. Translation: CASSSHVGTPGMNSPLHF.

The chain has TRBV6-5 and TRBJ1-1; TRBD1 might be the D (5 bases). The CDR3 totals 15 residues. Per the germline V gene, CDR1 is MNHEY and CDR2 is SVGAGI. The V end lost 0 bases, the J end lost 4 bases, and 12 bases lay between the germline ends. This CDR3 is CASSYSQGAGTEAFF. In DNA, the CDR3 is TGTGCCAGCAGTTACTCGCAGGGAGCGGGCACTGAAGCTTTCTTT.

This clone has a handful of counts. This CDR3 reads CASSYSSGTGAYEQYF. For the CDR3, the DNA is TGTGCCAGCAGTTACTCTTCCGGGACAGGGGCCTACGAGCAGTACTTC. The chain joins TRBV6-5 to TRBJ2-7; 10 nucleotides match TRBD1. V gave up 0 bases and J gave up 2 bases; unmatched junction bases: 4. Germline CDR1 and CDR2: MNHEY and SVGAGI. The CDR3 contains 16 residues.

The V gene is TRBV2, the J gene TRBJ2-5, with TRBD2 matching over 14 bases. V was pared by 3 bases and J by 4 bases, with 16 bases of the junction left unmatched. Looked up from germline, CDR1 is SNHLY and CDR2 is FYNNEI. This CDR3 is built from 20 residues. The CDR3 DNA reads TGTGCCAGCAGTGAGGCGAGACTAGCGGGGGGGCTTGGGTATCGAGAGACCCAGTACTTC. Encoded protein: CASSEARLAGGLGYRETQYF.

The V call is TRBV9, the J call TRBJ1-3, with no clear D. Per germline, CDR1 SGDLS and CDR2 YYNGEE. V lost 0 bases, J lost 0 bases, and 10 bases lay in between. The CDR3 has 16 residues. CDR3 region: CASSVGGVTSGNTIYF. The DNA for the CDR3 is TGTGCCAGCAGCGTAGGAGGTGTGACCTCTGGAAACACCATATATTTT.

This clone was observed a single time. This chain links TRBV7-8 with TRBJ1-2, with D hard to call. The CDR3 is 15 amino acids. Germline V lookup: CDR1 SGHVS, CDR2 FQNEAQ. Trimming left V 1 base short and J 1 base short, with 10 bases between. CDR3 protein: CASSLVGLVNYGYTF. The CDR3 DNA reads TGTGCCAGCAGCTTAGTTGGGCTCGTTAACTATGGCTACACCTTC. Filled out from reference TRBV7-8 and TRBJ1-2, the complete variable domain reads GAGVSQSPRYKVAKRGQDVALRCDPISGHVSLFWYQQALGQGPEFLTYFQNEAQLDKSGLPSDRFFAERPEGSVSTLKIQRTQQEDSAVYLCASSLVGLVNYGYTFGSGTRLTVV.